The 12 T cell receptor beta chains reported below all come from one sample, sequenced in a study of blood T cell repertoires in COVID-19. The table came from immunoSEQ multiplex PCR; TCRdb's copy has only in-frame clones and leaves some out. The sample records fewer than 200,000 clones, roughly four fifths being singletons. The sequenced material came from peripheral blood. The receptors stem from a woman aged 70-85 years with COVID-19, enrolled during active disease.

V gene TRBV30 combines with J gene TRBJ1-6, with 11 bases lining up with TRBD1. This CDR3 is 17 amino acids long. CDR1 is GTSNPN and CDR2 is SVGIG in the germline V gene (reference sequence). The V segment lost 6 bases and the J segment 1 base; nucleotides outside the gene matches: 8. CDR3 in amino acids: CACRTGGWGSYNSPLHF. The CDR3 DNA reads TGTGCCTGTCGGACAGGGGGCTGGGGGTCCTATAATTCACCCCTCCACTTT.

In regard to this clone: Additional DNA sequences in this sample encode the identical CDR3. The chain is built from TRBV7-9 and TRBJ1-4; TRBD1 aligns across 8 bases. CDR1 is SEHNR, CDR2 FQNEAQ, per germline (reference sequence). Trimming removed 5 bases from V and 8 bases from J; junction bases left unmatched: 7. CDR3 length equals 14 residues. In nucleotides, the CDR3 is TGTGCCAGCAGCCTGGACAGGGCCGGGGAAAAACTGTTTTTT. It encodes CASSLDRAGEKLFF.

The chain carries TRBV9 and TRBJ1-6; the D gene is possibly TRBD1 (5 bases). Per the germline V gene, CDR1 is SGDLS and CDR2 is YYNGEE. The V gene lost 4 bases and the J gene lost 6 bases, with 14 bases spanning the gap. The CDR3 spans 15 residues. The CDR3 loop is CASSSYGGSNSPLHF. For the CDR3, the DNA is TGTGCCAGCAGCTCCTACGGGGGAAGTAATTCACCCCTCCACTTT.

V and J are TRBV18 and TRBJ2-1; D is unclear. V was trimmed by 2 bases and J by 3 bases, leaving 8 bases between them. Germline CDR1 KGHSH, CDR2 LQKENI. CDR3 length equals 14 residues. The CDR3 region is CASSPIALYNEQFF. The DNA of the CDR3 is TGTGCCAGCTCACCAATCGCACTCTACAATGAGCAGTTCTTC.

The rearrangement uses TRBV7-2 and TRBJ2-3; TRBD2 agrees at 13 bases. V was clipped by 5 bases and J by 6 bases; unmatched bases: 11. Germline CDR1 is SGHTA and CDR2 is FQGNSA. The CDR3 totals 17 residues. The CDR3 sequence is CASSTGLAGVSLDTQYF. Here the CDR3 DNA reads TGTGCCAGCAGCACCGGACTAGCGGGAGTTAGTTTGGATACGCAGTATTTT.

V gene TRBV6-2 or TRBV6-3 combines with J gene TRBJ2-1; D might be TRBD1 (5 bases). Germline values: CDR1 MNHEY, CDR2 SVGEGT. The CDR3 runs 15 residues. Deletions cut 4 bases from V and 7 bases from J, with 17 bases between. DNA of the CDR3: TGTGCCAGCAGTTGGCAGGGCCGGGTGGTAAATGAGCAGTTCTTC. Protein product: CASSWQGRVVNEQFF.

The V call is TRBV27, the J call TRBJ1-1; 7 nucleotides match TRBD1. The CDR3 is 13 amino acids. Germline V gene sequence: CDR1 MNHEY, CDR2 SMNVEV (reference sequence). Unmatched junction bases numbered 7, after V lost 5 bases and J lost 7 bases. The CDR3 is CASSLRTGIEAFF. CDR3 sequence (DNA): TGTGCCAGCAGTCTGAGGACAGGCATTGAAGCTTTCTTT.

V is TRBV5-6 and J is TRBJ1-5; maybe TRBD1 (6 bases). Between the trimmed V and J ends, which lost 2 bases and 0 bases, there was a span of 18 bases. CDR1 and CDR2 (germline): SGHDT, YYEEEE. The CDR3 extends over 18 amino acids. CDR3 nucleotides: TGTGCCAGCAGCTTAAGGAGACAGGCCCGATATAGCAATCAGCCCCAGCATTTT. It translates to CASSLRRQARYSNQPQHF. Supplemented by reference TRBV5-6 and TRBJ1-5, the full variable domain reads DAGVTQSPTHLIKTRGQQVTLRCSPKSGHDTVSWYQQALGQGPQFIFQYYEEEERQRGNFPDRFSGHQFPNYSSELNVNALLLGDSALYLCASSLRRQARYSNQPQHFGDGTRLSIL.

The genes are TRBV14 and TRBJ2-5; TRBD2 aligns across 12 bases. The CDR3 spans 15 residues. Germline loops: CDR1 SGHDN, CDR2 FVKESK. V shed 4 bases, J shed 5 bases, and the junction held 5 bases outside the gene matches. CDR3 sequence reads: CASSRQLAGGETQYF. Written as DNA, the CDR3 is TGTGCCAGCAGCCGCCAACTAGCGGGAGGCGAGACCCAGTACTTC. The whole variable domain, filled in from reference TRBV14 and TRBJ2-5, reads EAGVTQFPSHSVIEKGQTVTLRCDPISGHDNLYWYRRVMGKEIKFLLHFVKESKQDESGMPNNRFLAERTGGTYSTLKVQPAELEDSGVYFCASSRQLAGGETQYFGPGTRLLVL.

The chain carries TRBV11-3 and TRBJ1-1; a possible D gene is TRBD1 (5 bases). V shed 3 bases and J shed 1 base, with 6 bases lying between them. Germline CDR1 and CDR2: SGHNT and YENEEA. The CDR3 is made up of 13 amino acids. This CDR3 is CASSLGGNTEAFF. In nucleotides, the CDR3 is TGTGCCAGCAGCTTGGGGGGGAACACTGAAGCTTTCTTT.

V is TRBV28 and J is TRBJ2-2, with D possibly matching TRBD2 (6 bases). Germline lookup yields CDR1 MDHEN and CDR2 SYDVKM. Trimming removed 7 bases from V and 6 bases from J, with 15 bases in between. The CDR3 runs 14 residues. The CDR3 DNA sequence: TGTGCCAGCACCGGGACTCCGAGATCCGGGGAGCTGTTTTTT. Protein product: CASTGTPRSGELFF.

This clone was detected only once. This chain links TRBV6-5 with TRBJ2-3; TRBD2 matches 7 bases. The junction had 5 bases not matched to a gene; V was cut back by 10 bases and J by 1 base. This CDR3 has 13 amino acids. In germline, CDR1 is MNHEY, CDR2 SVGAGI. CDR3 in amino acids: CATQRDGTDTQYF. Written as DNA, the CDR3 is TGTGCCACTCAGCGGGATGGCACAGATACGCAGTATTTT.